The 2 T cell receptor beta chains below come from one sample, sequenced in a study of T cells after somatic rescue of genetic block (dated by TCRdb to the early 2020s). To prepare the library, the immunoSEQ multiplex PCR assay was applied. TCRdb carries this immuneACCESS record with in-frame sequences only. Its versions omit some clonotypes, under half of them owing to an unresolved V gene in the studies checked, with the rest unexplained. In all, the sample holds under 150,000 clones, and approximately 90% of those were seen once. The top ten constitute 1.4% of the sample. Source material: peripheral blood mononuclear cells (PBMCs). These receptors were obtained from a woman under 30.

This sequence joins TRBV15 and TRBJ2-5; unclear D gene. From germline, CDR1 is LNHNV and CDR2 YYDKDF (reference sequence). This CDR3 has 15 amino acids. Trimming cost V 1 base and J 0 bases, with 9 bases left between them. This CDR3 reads CATSRGGTDQETQYF. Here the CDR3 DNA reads TGTGCCACCAGCAGAGGTGGAACAGACCAAGAGACCCAGTACTTC.

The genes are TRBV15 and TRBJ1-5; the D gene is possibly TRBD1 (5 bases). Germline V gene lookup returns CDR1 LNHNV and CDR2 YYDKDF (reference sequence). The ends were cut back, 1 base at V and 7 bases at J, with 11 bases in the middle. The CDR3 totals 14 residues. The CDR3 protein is CATSRGTGDQPQHF. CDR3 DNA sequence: TGTGCCACCAGCAGAGGTACCGGGGACCAGCCCCAGCATTTT.